These 19 T cell receptor beta chains originate from one sample sequenced in a study of radiation and T cells in renal cell carcinoma. Time point: blood 4 weeks post-SBRT, at nephrectomy. Described treatment: 15 Gy SBRT to primary tumor, nephrectomy 4 weeks later. Measured with immunoSEQ multiplex PCR; TCRdb has only the in-frame clones, and not every one. The sample lists tens of thousands of clones, 81% seen once, with roughly a third in the top ten. Specimen: blood, collected from a patient whose treatment included radiotherapy and nephrectomy. The source of these receptors is a man in his 60s with renal cell carcinoma.

The CDR3 sequence is CSVADPGDGYTF. CDR3 nucleotide sequence: TGCAGCGTTGCGGACCCGGGGGATGGCTACACCTTC. This rearrangement joins TRBV29-1 to TRBJ1-2; TRBD1 is a possible D gene (5 bases). Trimming removed 4 bases from V and 6 bases from J, with 12 bases in between. This CDR3 is 12 amino acids long. Germline V lookup: CDR1 SQVTM, CDR2 ANQGSEA.

The genes are TRBV9 and TRBJ2-5, with D perhaps matching TRBD2 (6 bases). Germline CDR1 and CDR2: SGDLS and YYNGEE. Between the trimmed V and J ends, which lost 1 base and 3 bases, there was a span of 16 bases. This CDR3 is 16 amino acids long. Here the CDR3 DNA reads TGTGCCAGCAGCGTAATCACCCGGGAGTTCGAAGAGACCCAGTACTTC. Translation gives CASSVITREFEETQYF.

The chain combines TRBV7-2 with TRBJ2-7, with TRBD1 as a possible D gene (6 bases). V lost 6 bases and J 4 bases, leaving 13 bases between the germline ends. Germline assignment: CDR1 SGHTA and CDR2 FQGNSA. CDR3 length equals 13 residues. The CDR3 reads CASRAGTLYEQYF. CDR3 in DNA: TGTGCCAGCAGGGCCGGGACACTTTACGAGCAGTACTTC. Full variable domain (missing parts from reference TRBV7-2 and TRBJ2-7): GAGVSQSPSNKVTEKGKDVELRCDPISGHTALYWYRQSLGQGLEFLIYFQGNSAPDKSGLPSDRFSAERTGGSVSTLTIQRTQQEDSAVYLCASRAGTLYEQYFGPGTRLTVT.

The CDR3 loop reads CASSLFRTSTDTQYF. The CDR3 DNA reads as TGCGCCAGCAGCTTGTTTCGGACCAGCACAGATACGCAGTATTTT. The gene calls are TRBV5-1 and TRBJ2-3; no definite D call. Germline assignment: CDR1 SGHRS and CDR2 YFSETQ. Between the trimmed V and J ends, which lost 1 base and 0 bases, there was a span of 9 bases. The CDR3 runs 15 residues.

In this sample, this clone turned up once. The chain carries TRBV4-3 and TRBJ1-2; D is uncertain. The germline V and J ends were trimmed by 0 bases and 4 bases, with 6 bases remaining between them. In germline, CDR1 is LGHNA, CDR2 YSLEER. This CDR3 is 13 amino acids long. DNA for the CDR3: TGCGCCAGCAGCCAAGATATAGGCTATGGCTACACCTTC. Protein sequence: CASSQDIGYGYTF.

The gene calls are TRBV12-5 and TRBJ2-3, with 8 bases matching TRBD2. This CDR3 is 14 amino acids long. J was trimmed by 4 bases and V by 5 bases; bases with no gene match: 5. Germline V gene lookup returns CDR1 LGHNT and CDR2 FRNRAP. In DNA form, the CDR3 reads TGTGCTAGTGGTAACGTCGGGGGGGCAGATACGCAGTATTTT. Amino acid sequence: CASGNVGGADTQYF.

The chain links TRBV6-5 to TRBJ2-2; 9 bases line up with TRBD2. This CDR3 comprises 15 residues. The V gene's germline CDR1 is MNHEY and CDR2 SVGAGI. Trimming at V came to 3 bases and at J to 7 bases, leaving 6 bases not matched to a gene. Here the CDR3 reads CASSYWREGSGELFF. As DNA, the CDR3 is TGTGCCAGCAGTTATTGGCGGGAGGGGAGCGGGGAGCTGTTTTTT.

The CDR3 loop reads CASSPGLAGDDEQFF. The CDR3 DNA follows: TGTGCCAGCAGCCCGGGACTAGCGGGAGACGATGAGCAGTTCTTC. V gene TRBV5-4 combines with J gene TRBJ2-1; 14 nucleotides agree with TRBD2. The CDR3 has 15 amino acids. V shed 4 bases, J shed 8 bases, and the junction held 5 bases outside the gene matches. Germline V gene sequence: CDR1 SGHNT, CDR2 YYREEE (reference sequence).

The rearrangement uses TRBV7-8 and TRBJ1-5, with D uncertain. V dropped 1 base and J dropped 0 bases, with 10 bases sitting between them. Germline CDR1 reads SGHVS; CDR2 reads FQNEAQ. This CDR3 spans 16 amino acids. CDR3 amino acids: CASSLVSVASNQPQHF. In DNA, the CDR3 is TGTGCCAGCAGCTTAGTGTCGGTCGCTAGCAATCAGCCCCAGCATTTT.

This chain uses TRBV7-2 with TRBJ2-7; TRBD1 might be the D (6 bases). Germline CDR1 reads SGHTA; CDR2 reads FQGNSA. V shed 2 bases and J shed 3 bases, with 11 bases lying between them. This CDR3 comprises 14 residues. The CDR3 DNA follows: TGTGCCAGCAGCTTATTTGGGGGCCTCTACGAGCAGTACTTC. Encoded protein: CASSLFGGLYEQYF.

The rearrangement uses TRBV7-6 and TRBJ2-1; unclear D gene. The CDR3 totals 13 residues. V lost 1 base and J lost 6, with 7 bases in between. Looked up from germline, CDR1 is SGHVS and CDR2 is FNYEAQ. The CDR3 here is CASSLGQLNEQFF. CDR3 in DNA: TGTGCCAGCAGCTTAGGACAACTCAATGAGCAGTTCTTC.

This chain links TRBV7-8 with TRBJ2-7, with D perhaps matching TRBD1 (5 bases). Germline V CDR1 and CDR2: SGHVS, FQNEAQ. Trimming cost V 5 bases and J 0 bases, with 11 bases left between them. The CDR3 has 14 amino acids. The CDR3 loop reads CASSPRQSSYEQYF. DNA of the CDR3: TGTGCCAGCAGCCCAAGACAGAGCTCCTACGAGCAGTACTTC.

The chain combines TRBV25-1 with TRBJ1-2, with 9 nucleotides matching TRBD1. Unmatched junction bases numbered 5, after V lost 1 base and J lost 8 bases. Germline V gene lookup returns CDR1 MGHDK and CDR2 SYGVNS. This CDR3 region has 14 residues. CDR3 coding DNA: TGTGCCAGCAGTGAATCAGGGACAGGGCGCGGCTACACCTTC. Encoded protein: CASSESGTGRGYTF.

This chain joins TRBV5-1 and TRBJ2-5, with D tentatively TRBD2 (6 bases). Trimming took 3 bases from V and 3 from J, leaving 15 bases between them. Germline-derived CDR1 and CDR2 are SGHRS and YFSETQ. This CDR3 has 15 amino acids. This chain's CDR3 is CASSYYGGTEETQYF. In nucleotides, the CDR3 is TGCGCCAGCAGCTATTATGGTGGGACTGAAGAGACCCAGTACTTC.

The chain links TRBV29-1 to TRBJ2-7, with 7 nucleotides matching TRBD1. The CDR3 extends over 13 amino acids. The germline CDR1 and CDR2 sequences are SQVTM and ANQGSEA. The junction had 7 bases not matched to a gene; V was cut back by 4 bases and J by 4 bases. In DNA form, the CDR3 reads TGCAGCGTTGTTGAAAACAGGGGTTACGAGCAGTACTTC. Translating gives CSVVENRGYEQYF.

This clone was detected only a few times. The genes are TRBV5-4 and TRBJ2-4, with 8 bases that match TRBD2. Looked up from germline, CDR1 is SGHNT and CDR2 is YYREEE (reference sequence). J lost 2 bases, V lost 6 bases, and 10 bases had no gene match. CDR3 length equals 16 residues. The CDR3 here is CASTGGEERSKNIQYF. CDR3 DNA sequence: TGTGCCAGCACGGGAGGGGAGGAACGGTCCAAAAACATTCAGTACTTC.

The gene calls are TRBV5-8 and TRBJ2-5; no clear D gene. CDR3 size: 11 residues. CDR1 is SGHTS, CDR2 YDEGEE, per germline. The V end lost 0 bases, the J end lost 5 bases, and 2 bases lay between the germline ends. In nucleotides, the CDR3 is TGTGCCAGCAGCTTGGATGAGACCCAGTACTTC. Residues: CASSLDETQYF.

In regard to this clone: The junction departs from germline at one end; a sequencing error may be responsible. This chain connects TRBV7-2 to TRBJ2-5, with D perhaps TRBD2 (6 bases). The V gene's germline CDR1 is SGHTA and CDR2 FQGNSA. The CDR3 sequence is 14 residues long. The CDR3 DNA follows: TGTGCCAGCAGCTTATTAGCGGCTCAAGGGACCCAGTACTTC. It yields the protein CASSLLAAQGTQYF.

The CDR3 DNA reads as TGTGCCAGCAGCGAAACGGGAGGGCCGCGTAATGAGCAGTTCTTC. Amino acids: CASSETGGPRNEQFF. The chain carries TRBV5-8 and TRBJ2-1, with TRBD2 matching over 8 bases. This CDR3 is 15 amino acids long. CDR1 and CDR2 from the germline V gene are SGHTS and YDEGEE. The V and J ends lost 4 bases and 7 bases, in that order; junction bases with no gene match: 10. Combining the CDR3 with reference TRBV5-8 and TRBJ2-1 gives the whole variable domain EAGVTQSPTHLIKTRGQQATLRCSPISGHTSVYWYQQALGLGLQFLLWYDEGEERNRGNFPPRFSGRQFPNYSSELNVNALELEDSALYLCASSETGGPRNEQFFGPGTRLTVL.